This TCR beta chain was identified during a study of blood T cell repertoires in COVID-19. V lost 8 bases and J lost 4; bases outside the gene matches: 5. Germline CDR1 and CDR2: SNHLY and FYNNEI. The CDR3 extends over 14 amino acids. Assay used: immunoSEQ multiplex PCR; TCRdb lists only in-frame clones, some missing. Among 120,000 or so clones listed, roughly 80% were seen once. The sequenced sample consisted of peripheral blood. The clonotype comes from a man between 50 and 59 years old with acute or convalescent COVID-19. The chain carries TRBV2 and TRBJ2-6; the match to TRBD2 covers 7 bases. As DNA, the CDR3 is TGTGCCAGCCTGGGGGGGTTCGGGGCCAACGTCCTGACTTTC. Protein sequence: CASLGGFGANVLTF.